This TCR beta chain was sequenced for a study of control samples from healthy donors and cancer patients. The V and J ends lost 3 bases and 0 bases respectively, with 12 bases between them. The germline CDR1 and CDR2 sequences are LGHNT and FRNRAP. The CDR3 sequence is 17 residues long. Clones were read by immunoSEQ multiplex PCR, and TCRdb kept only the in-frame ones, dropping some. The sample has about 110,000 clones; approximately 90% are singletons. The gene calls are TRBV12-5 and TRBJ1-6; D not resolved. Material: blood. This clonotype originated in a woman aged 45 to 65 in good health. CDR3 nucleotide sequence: TGTGCTAGTGGTTTCAACATTCCCCTCTCCTATAATTCACCCCTCCACTTT. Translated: CASGFNIPLSYNSPLHF.